Following are 27 T cell receptor beta chains from one sample sequenced in a study of blood T cell repertoires in COVID-19. The table came from immunoSEQ multiplex PCR; TCRdb's copy has only in-frame clones and leaves some out. Here the sample spans about 210,000 clones, 90% to 95% being singletons. The specimen sequenced was peripheral blood. The receptors derive from a man aged 30 to 45 with acute or convalescent COVID-19.

The chain uses TRBV2 and TRBJ1-3, with 9 bases aligning to TRBD1. There are 14 residues in the CDR3. The V gene's germline CDR1 is SNHLY and CDR2 FYNNEI. V dropped 6 bases and J dropped 3; count of bases not matched to a gene: 3. The CDR3 DNA is TGTGCCAGCAGACAGGGGGCGGTTGGAAACACCATATATTTT. Its protein is CASRQGAVGNTIYF. Combining the CDR3 with reference TRBV2 and TRBJ1-3 gives the whole variable domain EPEVTQTPSHQVTQMGQEVILRCVPISNHLYFYWYRQILGQKVEFLVSFYNNEISEKSEIFDDQFSVERPDGSNFTLKIRSTKLEDSAMYFCASRQGAVGNTIYFGEGSWLTVV.

V gene TRBV15 combines with J gene TRBJ1-4, with a weak D call TRBD1 (6 bases). The CDR3 length is 20 residues. CDR1 and CDR2 (germline): LNHNV, YYDKDF (reference sequence). The V and J ends lost 1 base and 1 base respectively, with 22 bases between them. The CDR3: CATSRVAPTTGRVTNEKLFF. CDR3 nucleotide sequence: TGTGCCACCAGCAGAGTGGCCCCCACAACAGGGAGGGTAACTAATGAAAAACTGTTTTTT.

The chain combines TRBV7-3 with TRBJ2-3; D unclear. V was clipped by 3 bases and J by 6 bases, with 10 bases between them. Germline CDR1 SGHTA, CDR2 FQGTGA. The CDR3 is 13 residues long. CDR3 region: CASSFVPEDTQYF. CDR3 nucleotides: TGTGCCAGCAGCTTTGTTCCGGAGGATACGCAGTATTTT.

This chain uses TRBV18 with TRBJ2-7; D is possibly TRBD1 (5 bases). The CDR3 runs 12 residues. Trimming removed 9 bases at V and 5 bases at J, with 14 bases between. Germline V gene data show CDR1 as KGHSH and CDR2 as LQKENI. The CDR3 DNA sequence: TGTGCCAGTGCAGGGATCCGGAACGAGCAGTACTTC. Translating gives CASAGIRNEQYF.

V is TRBV28 and J is TRBJ1-3; no clear D. V was cut by 3 bases and J by 7 bases, with 19 bases left in between. The CDR3 covers 16 residues. The germline CDR1 and CDR2 sequences are MDHEN and SYDVKM. The CDR3 DNA is TGTGCCAGCAGTTTGAGGTTACGGGGAAGAAGGAACACCATATATTTT. Amino acids: CASSLRLRGRRNTIYF.

The V call is TRBV7-2, the J call TRBJ2-2; D is ambiguous. Per germline, CDR1 SGHTA and CDR2 FQGNSA. There are 12 residues in the CDR3. The V gene lost 3 bases and the J gene lost 4 bases, with 3 bases spanning the gap. The CDR3 coding sequence is TGTGCCAGCAGCTTCTTCACCGGGGAGCTGTTTTTT. Translating gives CASSFFTGELFF.

This chain uses TRBV4-1 with TRBJ2-7, with 7 bases that match TRBD1. From germline, CDR1 is MGHRA and CDR2 YSYEKL. V trimming: 3 bases; J trimming: 2 bases; junction bases outside the gene matches: 10. The CDR3 has 16 residues. CDR3 DNA: TGCGCCAGCAGCCAGACCGGGACAGTGATGACCTACGAGCAGTACTTC. Its translation is CASSQTGTVMTYEQYF.

The chain is built from TRBV2 and TRBJ1-5; the match to TRBD1 covers 10 bases. The CDR3 is 15 amino acids. CDR1 and CDR2 (germline): SNHLY, FYNNEI. V lost 7 bases and J lost 7; bases outside the gene matches: 10. CDR3 loop: CASTGIGTGDQPQHF. CDR3 coding DNA: TGTGCCAGCACGGGGATAGGGACAGGGGACCAGCCCCAGCATTTT.

J is TRBJ2-1 and V is TRBV11-2; 8 bases are a match to TRBD2. The CDR3 is 14 amino acids. V was pared by 6 bases and J by 4 bases, with 5 bases of the junction left unmatched. Germline V gene lookup returns CDR1 SGHAT and CDR2 FQNNGV. The CDR3 DNA reads as TGTGCCAGCAGGGGGTTAGCGGGATACAATGAGCAGTTCTTC. Translation gives CASRGLAGYNEQFF.

This chain uses TRBV3-1 (or the pseudogene TRBV3-2) with TRBJ2-5; tentatively, D is TRBD2 (6 bases). Germline V lookup: CDR1 LGHDT, CDR2 YNNKEL (reference sequence). The CDR3 is made up of 14 amino acids. The V gene lost 4 bases and the J gene lost 3 bases, with 12 bases spanning the gap. CDR3 amino acids: CASSPLARKETQYF. The DNA for the CDR3 is TGTGCCAGCAGCCCCCTAGCGCGGAAAGAGACCCAGTACTTC.

V usage is TRBV6-5 and J usage is TRBJ2-7; TRBD2 matches 13 bases. Trimming at V came to 5 bases and at J to 6 bases, leaving 7 bases not matched to a gene. The germline V gene encodes CDR1 MNHEY and CDR2 SVGAGI. The CDR3 totals 15 residues. CDR3 region: CASSQRTSGSFEQYF. CDR3 in DNA: TGTGCCAGCAGTCAAAGGACTAGCGGGAGTTTCGAGCAGTACTTC.

The chain uses TRBV19 and TRBJ2-7, with a weak D call TRBD2 (6 bases). The CDR3 is 12 residues long. The germline V gene encodes CDR1 LNHDA and CDR2 SQIVND (reference sequence). Trimming took 3 bases from V and 7 from J, leaving 10 bases between them. Here the CDR3 reads CASSMEGKEQYF. The CDR3 coding sequence is TGTGCCAGTAGTATGGAGGGTAAGGAGCAGTACTTC.

The table lists this clone with a count of one. In nucleotides, the CDR3 is TGTGCCAGCAGCCAAGACGGGTTACGGGGGGGCACAGATACGCAGTATTTT. Its translation: CASSQDGLRGGTDTQYF. This sequence joins TRBV3-1 (or the pseudogene TRBV3-2) and TRBJ2-3; 7 positions agree with TRBD2. Germline assignment: CDR1 LGHDT and CDR2 YNNKEL (reference sequence). V dropped 0 bases and J dropped 1; count of bases not matched to a gene: 7. CDR3 size: 17 residues.

V is TRBV27 and J is TRBJ2-1; TRBD2 matches at 9 bases. This CDR3 comprises 15 residues. The germline V gene has CDR1 MNHEY and CDR2 SMNVEV (reference sequence). V was clipped by 3 bases and J by 4 bases; unmatched bases: 4. CDR3 nucleotides: TGTGCCAGCAGTTTGGATAGCGGGGGTTACAATGAGCAGTTCTTC. Translating gives CASSLDSGGYNEQFF.

The chain carries TRBV18 and TRBJ1-1; TRBD1 might be the D (6 bases). This CDR3 is 13 amino acids long. Deletions cut 3 bases from V and 7 bases from J, with 12 bases between. Germline V gene sequence: CDR1 KGHSH, CDR2 LQKENI. This chain's CDR3 is CASSPSMDSEAFF. The CDR3 region has the DNA TGTGCCAGCTCACCCTCAATGGACAGTGAAGCTTTCTTT. The variable domain in full, with the rest retrieved from reference TRBV18 and TRBJ1-1, is NAGVMQNPRHLVRRRGQEARLRCSPMKGHSHVYWYRQLPEEGLKFMVYLQKENIIDESGMPKERFSAEFPKEGPSILRIQQVVRGDSAAYFCASSPSMDSEAFFGQGTRLTVV.

The J gene is TRBJ1-5, the V gene TRBV7-9; no definite D call. The germline V and J ends were trimmed by 0 bases and 6 bases, with 12 bases remaining between them. The CDR3 contains 15 residues. Germline V gives CDR1 SEHNR, CDR2 FQNEAQ (reference sequence). The CDR3 reads CASSLAGSRSQPQHF. The CDR3 coding sequence is TGTGCCAGCAGCTTAGCCGGAAGTCGGAGTCAGCCCCAGCATTTT.

The V and J genes are TRBV5-5 and TRBJ1-5, with TRBD1 as a possible D gene (5 bases). Germline values: CDR1 SGHKS, CDR2 YYEKEE (reference sequence). This CDR3 has 14 amino acids. Trimming stripped 0 bases from V and 9 bases from J, with 13 bases between. The CDR3 DNA reads TGTGCCAGCAGCTTGGTATTGGAGGGGATGCCCCAGCATTTT. This encodes CASSLVLEGMPQHF.

J is TRBJ2-7 and V is TRBV27, with D tentatively TRBD2 (5 bases). The V and J ends lost 10 bases and 2 bases respectively, with 18 bases between them. The CDR3 loop spans 14 amino acids. Germline V gene data show CDR1 as MNHEY and CDR2 as SMNVEV (reference sequence). Written as DNA, the CDR3 is TGTGCCACCCAGCGCGCGGGCATACCCTACGAGCAGTACTTC. Translation: CATQRAGIPYEQYF.

This clone has only a few counts. The rearrangement joins TRBV14 to TRBJ1-4; D unresolved. Germline CDR1 SGHDN, CDR2 FVKESK. Between the trimmed V and J ends, which lost 0 bases and 11 bases, there was a span of 7 bases. The CDR3 totals 12 residues. CDR3 nucleotide sequence: TGTGCCAGCAGCCAAGATTTCCAGAAACTGTTTTTT. This codes for CASSQDFQKLFF.

This chain's CDR3 is CASSLWTSGSYEQYF. CDR3 DNA sequence: TGTGCCAGTAGTTTATGGACTAGCGGATCCTACGAGCAGTACTTC. The rearrangement uses TRBV19 and TRBJ2-7; 10 bases fit TRBD2. The CDR3 is made up of 15 amino acids. J lost 1 base, V lost 5 bases, and 5 bases had no gene match. CDR1 is LNHDA, CDR2 SQIVND, per germline (reference sequence).

This clone turned up a few times. The gene calls are TRBV6-5 and TRBJ1-5; 8 bases are a match to TRBD1. Trimming at V came to 7 bases and at J to 2 bases, leaving 4 bases not matched to a gene. Per germline, CDR1 MNHEY and CDR2 SVGAGI. CDR3 length: 14 amino acids. The CDR3 loop is CASIKQGGNQPQHF. CDR3 coding DNA: TGTGCCAGCATCAAACAGGGGGGCAATCAGCCCCAGCATTTT.

This clone was picked up one time. This chain uses TRBV4-1 with TRBJ2-1; TRBD1 matches 11 bases. Germline CDR1 MGHRA, CDR2 YSYEKL. This CDR3 region has 15 residues. Trimming at V came to 4 bases and at J to 6 bases, leaving 5 bases not matched to a gene. The DNA for the CDR3 is TGCGCCAGCAGCCGAGAGGGACAGGGGGTCAATGAGCAGTTCTTC. Translating it yields CASSREGQGVNEQFF.

The chain carries TRBV3-1 (or the pseudogene TRBV3-2) and TRBJ1-3; D remains unclear. The V gene lost 5 bases and the J gene lost 1 base, with 15 bases spanning the gap. Germline V gives CDR1 LGHDT, CDR2 YNNKEL (reference sequence). The CDR3 runs to 16 residues. CDR3 amino acids: CASSSLSTRSGNTIYF. The DNA for the CDR3 is TGTGCCAGCAGCTCATTATCAACAAGATCTGGAAACACCATATATTTT.

This chain connects TRBV2 to TRBJ1-2; D unresolved. The length of the CDR3 is 12 residues. Trimming pared 8 bases from V and 4 bases from J, leaving 11 bases between. Germline CDR1 SNHLY, CDR2 FYNNEI. CDR3 residues: CASQSDFYGYTF. The CDR3 bases are TGTGCCAGCCAAAGCGACTTCTATGGCTACACCTTC. The variable domain in full, with the rest retrieved from reference TRBV2 and TRBJ1-2, is EPEVTQTPSHQVTQMGQEVILRCVPISNHLYFYWYRQILGQKVEFLVSFYNNEISEKSEIFDDQFSVERPDGSNFTLKIRSTKLEDSAMYFCASQSDFYGYTFGSGTRLTVV.

In nucleotides, the CDR3 is TGTGCCACCAGCAGAGATCGTCGAGGACAGTTCTTGTTCGTACCCCAGCATTTT. Its protein is CATSRDRRGQFLFVPQHF. The chain links TRBV15 to TRBJ1-5, with a weak D call TRBD1 (6 bases). The CDR3 totals 18 residues. Trimming pared 0 bases from V and 10 bases from J, leaving 25 bases between. Per germline, CDR1 LNHNV and CDR2 YYDKDF (reference sequence).

This chain joins TRBV3-1 (or the pseudogene TRBV3-2) and TRBJ2-5, with TRBD2 matching over 10 bases. Germline lookup yields CDR1 LGHDT and CDR2 YNNKEL (reference sequence). The CDR3 covers 18 residues. J lost 5 bases, V lost 1 base, and 13 bases had no gene match. This CDR3 is CASSQGFLAGAPGETQYF. In DNA, the CDR3 is TGTGCCAGCAGCCAAGGTTTTCTAGCGGGAGCCCCTGGCGAGACCCAGTACTTC.

This chain connects TRBV3-1 (or the pseudogene TRBV3-2) to TRBJ2-5; D uncertain. This CDR3 comprises 11 residues. Germline CDR1 and CDR2: LGHDT and YNNKEL (reference sequence). Trimming left V 4 bases short and J 2 bases short, with 2 bases between. The CDR3 reads CASSLQETQYF. The CDR3 region has the DNA TGTGCCAGCAGCCTACAAGAGACCCAGTACTTC.